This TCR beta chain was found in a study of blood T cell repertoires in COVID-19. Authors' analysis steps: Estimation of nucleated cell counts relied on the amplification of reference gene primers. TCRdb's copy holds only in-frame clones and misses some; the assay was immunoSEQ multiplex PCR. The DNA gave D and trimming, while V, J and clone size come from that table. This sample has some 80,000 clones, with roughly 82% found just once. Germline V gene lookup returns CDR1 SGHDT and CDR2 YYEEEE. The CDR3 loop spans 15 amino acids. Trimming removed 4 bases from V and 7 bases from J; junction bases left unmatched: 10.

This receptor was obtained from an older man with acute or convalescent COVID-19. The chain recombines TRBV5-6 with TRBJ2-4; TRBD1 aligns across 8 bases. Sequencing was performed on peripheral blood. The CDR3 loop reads CASSLSGTGANIQYF. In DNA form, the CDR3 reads TGTGCCAGCAGCCTGTCCGGGACAGGAGCGAACATTCAGTACTTC.